A single sample gave rise to the 10 T cell receptor beta chains below, sequenced in a study of T cell clonotyping in hematopoietic cell transplantation. TCRdb's table, derived via immunoSEQ multiplex PCR, lists solely in-frame clones and lacks some. This sample yields 1,500 to 2,000 clones, of which about 78% are seen a single time; roughly 27% belongs to the top ten. The specimen comprised PBMCs, sampled 30 days after allogeneic stem cell transplant. The receptors were sampled from a male patient aged 55 to 69 who had an allogeneic stem cell transplant, so the T cells may come from the graft donor. Some clones in this sample may be carry-over from other donors' samples.

The chain combines TRBV19 with TRBJ2-2, with 9 positions matching TRBD1. Germline V CDR1 and CDR2: LNHDA, SQIVND (reference sequence). V lost 4 bases, J lost 5 bases, and 11 bases stayed unmatched. The CDR3 spans 17 residues. The DNA of the CDR3 is TGTGCCAGTAGTACCCTCTATACAGGGGGCGATACCGGGGAGCTGTTTTTT. This sequence encodes CASSTLYTGGDTGELFF.

V is TRBV4-1 and J is TRBJ1-4, with 8 bases fitting TRBD1. The J segment lost 8 bases and the V segment lost 3 bases, leaving 5 bases of the junction unmatched. The CDR3 spans 14 residues. Germline CDR1 MGHRA, CDR2 YSYEKL. CDR3 sequence reads: CASSHRTGWEKLFF. The CDR3 DNA reads as TGCGCCAGCAGCCATCGGACAGGGTGGGAAAAACTGTTTTTT.

This rearrangement joins TRBV18 to TRBJ1-2; a possible D gene is TRBD1 (5 bases). The CDR3 sequence is 14 residues long. Germline values: CDR1 KGHSH, CDR2 LQKENI. V was pared by 3 bases and J by 1 base, with 9 bases between. The CDR3 DNA follows: TGTGCCAGCTCACCGACAGAAGTTAACTATGGCTACACCTTC. Its translation: CASSPTEVNYGYTF.

CDR3 DNA sequence: TGTGCCAGCAGTCCCCTCGGACAGGGGGGCTATGGCTACACCTTC. This gives the protein CASSPLGQGGYGYTF. The gene calls are TRBV27 and TRBJ1-2, with TRBD1 identical over 10 bases. The J segment lost 4 bases and the V segment lost 5 bases, leaving 7 bases of the junction unmatched. Germline CDR1 MNHEY, CDR2 SMNVEV (reference sequence). This CDR3 has 15 amino acids.

Only one count was recorded for this clone. The genes are TRBV18 and TRBJ1-4; 10 bases agree with TRBD1. The germline V gene has CDR1 KGHSH and CDR2 LQKENI. With V trimmed by 5 bases and J by 8 bases, 5 bases remained unmatched. The CDR3 runs to 14 residues. As DNA, the CDR3 is TGTGCCAGCTCAACCGGGACAGGGGCGGAAAAACTGTTTTTT. It encodes CASSTGTGAEKLFF.

The chain carries TRBV5-6 and TRBJ2-5; 9 bases map to TRBD2. Germline V gene data show CDR1 as SGHDT and CDR2 as YYEEEE. This CDR3 has 19 amino acids. The V and J ends lost 3 bases and 4 bases, in that order; junction bases with no gene match: 19. CDR3 DNA: TGTGCCAGCAGCTCCCCTTCGCGGGAGGGCCTCACGGTAGGAGAGACCCAGTACTTC. It is translated as CASSSPSREGLTVGETQYF. The full variable domain, its missing parts supplied by reference TRBV5-6 and TRBJ2-5, is DAGVTQSPTHLIKTRGQQVTLRCSPKSGHDTVSWYQQALGQGPQFIFQYYEEEERQRGNFPDRFSGHQFPNYSSELNVNALLLGDSALYLCASSSPSREGLTVGETQYFGPGTRLLVL.

This rearrangement joins TRBV11-3 to TRBJ2-3; 8 positions agree with TRBD2. Germline V lookup: CDR1 SGHNT, CDR2 YENEEA. The CDR3 length is 15 residues. V lost 5 bases to trimming and J lost 3 bases; unmatched junction nucleotides: 7. CDR3 sequence reads: CASSPAGVMTDTQYF. The CDR3, as DNA: TGTGCCAGCAGCCCAGCGGGAGTTATGACAGATACGCAGTATTTT.

CDR3 in amino acids: CASSPDPNYGYTF. CDR3 sequence (DNA): TGCGCCAGCAGCCCAGACCCCAACTATGGCTACACCTTC. V is TRBV5-1 and J is TRBJ1-2; D gene uncertain. Germline V gene lookup returns CDR1 SGHRS and CDR2 YFSETQ. CDR3 length: 13 residues. Trimming pared 4 bases from V and 2 bases from J, leaving 9 bases between.

V gene TRBV15 combines with J gene TRBJ2-5; 11 nucleotides align to TRBD2. Trimming at V came to 3 bases and at J to 3 bases, leaving 6 bases not matched to a gene. This CDR3 comprises 16 residues. Germline V gene lookup returns CDR1 LNHNV and CDR2 YYDKDF (reference sequence). The CDR3 loop is CATSSRLAGKKETQYF. CDR3 coding DNA: TGTGCCACCAGCAGTAGACTAGCGGGGAAAAAAGAGACCCAGTACTTC.

The chain links TRBV5-6 to TRBJ2-5; D is uncertain. The DNA end lines up better with TRBJ2-7; the J call may be wrong. The CDR3 consists of 13 residues. Germline V gives CDR1 SGHDT, CDR2 YYEEEE. The CDR3 spells CASSPSGSYEQYF. The CDR3 DNA sequence: TGTGCCAGCAGCCCCAGTGGGTCCTACGAGCAGTACTTC.